This T cell receptor (beta chain) was sequenced during a study of vaccination and CD4 T cells after COVID-19. The overall study: Those taking part got two shots of either the BNT162b2 or the mRNA-1273 vaccine. A few convalescent patients were sampled at day 14 and days 161 to 241 post-vaccination.

The CDR3 has 13 residues. Trimming pared 2 bases from V and 6 bases from J, leaving 12 bases between. In germline, CDR1 is SGHRS, CDR2 YFSETQ. TCRdb reanalysed the PCR reads using MiXCR and keeps one entry per CDR3 protein. The sample has approximately 29,000 distinct CDR3 sequences, 50% seen once; the top ten hold 5.8%. Study-wide results and caveats: Apart from involving relatively few convalescent patients, the work omitted early post-infection timepoints.

Concerning this clonotype: The antigen is undetermined.

The time point was: late sampling 161 to 241 days after vaccination in a few convalescent patients. PCR positivity was dated March to December 2020, before US Alpha, Beta and Delta variants. The material was CD4+ T cells from blood, obtained about 7 months after SARS-CoV-2 vaccination. The rearrangement joins TRBV5-1 to TRBJ2-7, with TRBD2 as a possible D gene (5 bases). The TCR comes from a human donor who had recovered from COVID-19. CDR3 amino acids: CASSLTTEGEQYF. Here the CDR3 DNA reads TGCGCCAGCAGCTTAACAACAGAGGGCGAGCAGTACTTC.